This T cell receptor beta chain appears in the sequencing data of a study of control samples from healthy donors and cancer patients. V was trimmed by 2 bases and J by 10 bases, leaving 17 bases between them. Germline values: CDR1 MNHEY, CDR2 SVGAGI. The CDR3 runs 15 residues. Only in-frame clones appear in the TCRdb table, and some are missing; sequencing was by immunoSEQ multiplex PCR. The sample shows 95,000 to 100,000 clones, roughly four fifths of them seen only once. The TCR comes from a man aged 55 to 70 in good health. The rearrangement links TRBV6-5 to TRBJ2-2, with D possibly being TRBD2 (6 bases). Sequencing was done on a sample of blood. DNA for the CDR3: TGTGCCAGCAGTTACCCAAGTGAAGGAGGGATGGAGCTGTTTTTT. Translated, it gives CASSYPSEGGMELFF.